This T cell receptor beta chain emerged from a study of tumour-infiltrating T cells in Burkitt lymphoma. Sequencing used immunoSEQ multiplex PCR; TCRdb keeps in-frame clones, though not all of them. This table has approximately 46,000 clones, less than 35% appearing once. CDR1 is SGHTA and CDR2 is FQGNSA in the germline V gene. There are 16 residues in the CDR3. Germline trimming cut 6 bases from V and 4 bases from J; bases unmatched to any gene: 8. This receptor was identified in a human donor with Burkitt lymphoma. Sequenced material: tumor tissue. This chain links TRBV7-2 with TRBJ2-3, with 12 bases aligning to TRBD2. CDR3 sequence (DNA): TGTGCCAGCAGTTTGGCTAGCGGGGGGGGATCAGATACGCAGTATTTT. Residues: CASSLASGGGSDTQYF.